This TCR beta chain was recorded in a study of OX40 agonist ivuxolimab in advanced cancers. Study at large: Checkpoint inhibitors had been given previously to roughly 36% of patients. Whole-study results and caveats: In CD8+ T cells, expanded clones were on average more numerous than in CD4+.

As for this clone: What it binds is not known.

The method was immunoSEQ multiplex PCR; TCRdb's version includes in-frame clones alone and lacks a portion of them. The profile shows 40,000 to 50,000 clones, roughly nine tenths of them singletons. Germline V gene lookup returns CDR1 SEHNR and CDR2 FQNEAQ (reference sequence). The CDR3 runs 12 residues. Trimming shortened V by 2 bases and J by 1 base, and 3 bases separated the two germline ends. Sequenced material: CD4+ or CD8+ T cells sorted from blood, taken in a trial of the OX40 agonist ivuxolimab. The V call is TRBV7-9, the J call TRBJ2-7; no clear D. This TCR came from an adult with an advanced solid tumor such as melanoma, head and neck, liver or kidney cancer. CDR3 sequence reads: CASSLTSYEQYF. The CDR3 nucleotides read TGTGCCAGCAGCTTAACATCCTACGAGCAGTACTTC.